This entry is about one T cell receptor beta chain. Following a re-call of the 5' RACE reads, TCRdb has one entry per CDR3 protein and lacks DNA. This table holds 350,000 to 450,000 distinct CDR3 sequences. The source of the sample is a study of T cells expressing NK-cell markers. The CDR3 has 15 residues. Germline-derived CDR1 and CDR2 are ENHRY and SYGVKD. Input material: blood T cells: a sorted CD56 or NKG2C T cell subset, CD4+ or CD8+ T cells, or bulk PBMC T cells (not recorded which). The TCR was taken from a man aged 18 to 69 in good health. V gene TRBV10-3 combines with J gene TRBJ2-3; TCRdb names TRBD2, which stays unverified in the absence of DNA. The CDR3 loop reads CAITRTSGGADTQYF.